The clone carrying this T cell receptor beta chain was seen only a few times. From the RT-PCR reads, TCRdb called clonotypes with MiXCR, one entry per CDR3 protein. The table lists approximately 250,000 distinct CDR3 sequences, 12% of them singletons. The CDR3 has 16 amino acids. The V gene end was trimmed by 4 bases and the J gene end by 5 bases; junction bases not matched to a gene: 13. Looked up from germline, CDR1 is SGHAT and CDR2 is FQNNGV. The sample originates from a study of response to subunit inactivated influenza vaccine. The TCR sequence derives from a man aged 45-60 years who received an inactivated influenza vaccine. Sample: non-naive T cells sorted from PBMCs, taken less than 15 days before vaccination. The V call is TRBV11-2, the J call TRBJ1-2, with 7 bases matching TRBD1. DNA of the CDR3: TGTGCCAGCAGCTCGGGGCCCGGGACAGCTACTTATGGCTACACCTTC. Protein: CASSSGPGTATYGYTF.